This TCR beta chain was sequenced during a study of cytomegalovirus exposure and HLA in healthy donors. Study-level points and caveats: In presence/absence analyses, roughly uniform sequencing depth across donors was assumed. Common viral pathogens seemed to be connected with several of the most significant clusters, according to a later analysis. Later analysis identified a missense DCLRE1C variant that was linked to TCR beta V- and J-gene trimming. Testing in vitro showed three CMV-associated chains specific for CMV antigens.

The germline V gene has CDR1 SGHRS and CDR2 YFSETQ. The CDR3 extends over 16 amino acids. V was clipped by 5 bases and J by 1 base; unmatched bases: 7. In the PCR, 60 Vbeta and 13 Jbeta primers were used. Method: immunoSEQ multiplex PCR; TCRdb's copy keeps in-frame clones and lacks some. The top ten clones hold 1% to 1.5% of a sample with under 130,000 clones, about four fifths of them seen once. About this clone: As yet, its antigen is unknown.

Source material: PBMCs. The V call is TRBV5-1, the J call TRBJ2-7; 12 nucleotides match TRBD2. The TCR originated in a man between 35 and 55 years old in good health and CMV-seronegative. The CDR3: CASRRAGTSGSYEQYF. As DNA, the CDR3 is TGCGCCAGCAGGCGCGCTGGGACTAGCGGGTCCTACGAGCAGTACTTC.